The entry below gives a single T cell receptor (beta chain) sequence along with its context. No antigen is known for it. The PCR made use of 60 Vbeta and 13 Jbeta primers. Here immunoSEQ multiplex PCR was the method, and the copy in TCRdb shows in-frame clones only, minus some. The sample contains 150,000 or so clones, 74% of which appear only once. The sample belongs to a study of cytomegalovirus exposure and HLA in healthy donors. The study's findings and limits: Researchers counted 164 TCR beta chains as cytomegalovirus-associated.

Sequences were obtained from PBMCs. The clonotype originates from a young man in good health and CMV-seropositive.

The CDR3 DNA is TGTGCCAGCAGCGAGAACAGGGGGGAGACCCAGTACTTC. This codes for CASSENRGETQYF. The chain is built from TRBV7-6 and TRBJ2-5; 8 bases fit TRBD1. CDR1 is SGHVS and CDR2 is FNYEAQ in the germline V gene. V lost 5 bases to trimming and J lost 5 bases; unmatched junction nucleotides: 4. The CDR3 consists of 13 residues.